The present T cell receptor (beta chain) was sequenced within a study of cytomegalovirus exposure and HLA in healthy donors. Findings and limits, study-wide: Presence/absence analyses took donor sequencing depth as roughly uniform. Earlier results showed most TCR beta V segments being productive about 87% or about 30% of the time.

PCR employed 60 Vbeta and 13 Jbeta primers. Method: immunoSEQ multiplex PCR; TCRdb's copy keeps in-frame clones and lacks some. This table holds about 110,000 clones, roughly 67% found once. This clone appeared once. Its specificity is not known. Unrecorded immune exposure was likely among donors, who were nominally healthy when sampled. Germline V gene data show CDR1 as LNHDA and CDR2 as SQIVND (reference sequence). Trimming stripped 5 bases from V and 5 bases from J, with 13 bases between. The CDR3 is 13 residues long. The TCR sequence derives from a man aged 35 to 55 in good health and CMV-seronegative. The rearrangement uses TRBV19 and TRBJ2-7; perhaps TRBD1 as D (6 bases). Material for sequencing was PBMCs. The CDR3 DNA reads TGTGCCAGTAGTCTGGGACAAGGGAACGAGCAGTACTTC. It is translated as CASSLGQGNEQYF.